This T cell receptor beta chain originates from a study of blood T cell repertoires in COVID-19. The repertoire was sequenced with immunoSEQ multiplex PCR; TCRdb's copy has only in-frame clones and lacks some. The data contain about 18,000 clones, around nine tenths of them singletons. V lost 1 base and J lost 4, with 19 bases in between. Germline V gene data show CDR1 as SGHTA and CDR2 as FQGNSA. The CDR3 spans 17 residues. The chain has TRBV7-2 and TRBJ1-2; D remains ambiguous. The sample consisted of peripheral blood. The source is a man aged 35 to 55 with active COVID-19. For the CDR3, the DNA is TGTGCCAGCAGCTTAGGGCAGGTCGGCCTTACTCTCTATGGCTACACCTTC. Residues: CASSLGQVGLTLYGYTF.